The TCR beta chain described here comes from a study of T cells in tuberculosis. Study-wide context: CD1B tetramers identified T cells specific for mycobacterial lipid GMM. In South Africa, adults with active tuberculosis were compared with IGRA-negative and latently infected IGRA-positive adolescents.

Study-wide points: Samples were chosen by availability of cryopreserved specimens.

Time point described: new active TB diagnosis, blood taken before or within 7 days of starting treatment. This clone was seen just once. What it binds is unknown. Using immunoSEQ multiplex PCR, the repertoire was profiled, and TCRdb retains in-frame clones only, with some absent. The sample comprises tens of thousands of clones, over 75% of which are singletons, and under 15% rests with the top ten. This CDR3 contains 14 residues. Unmatched junction bases numbered 2, after V lost 5 bases and J lost 4 bases. Germline loops: CDR1 WNHNN, CDR2 SYGVQD (reference sequence). The V gene is TRBV10-1, the J gene TRBJ2-5, with 12 nucleotides matching TRBD2. The TCR sequence derives from an adult with tuberculosis. Sequences were derived from PBMCs, sampled at tuberculosis diagnosis. Written as DNA, the CDR3 is TGCGCCAGCAGTTTGACTAGCGGGAGAGAGACCCAGTACTTC. Protein: CASSLTSGRETQYF.